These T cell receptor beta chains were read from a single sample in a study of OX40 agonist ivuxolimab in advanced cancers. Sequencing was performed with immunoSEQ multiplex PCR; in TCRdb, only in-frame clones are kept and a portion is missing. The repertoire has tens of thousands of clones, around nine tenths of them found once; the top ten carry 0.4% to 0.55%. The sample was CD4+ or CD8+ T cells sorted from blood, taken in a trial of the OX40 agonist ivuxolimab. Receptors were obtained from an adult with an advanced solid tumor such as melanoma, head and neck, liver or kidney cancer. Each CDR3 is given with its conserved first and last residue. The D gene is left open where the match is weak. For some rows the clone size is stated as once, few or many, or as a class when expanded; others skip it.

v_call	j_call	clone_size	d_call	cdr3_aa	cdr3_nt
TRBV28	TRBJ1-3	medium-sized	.	CATRLLDTIYF	TGTGCCACCAGACTCTTGGACACCATATATTTT
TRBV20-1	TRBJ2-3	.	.	CLLASTDTQYF	TGCTTGCTAGCGAGCACAGATACGCAGTATTTT
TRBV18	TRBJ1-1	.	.	CASSQTGRTEAFF	TGTGCCAGCTCCCAAACAGGGAGGACTGAAGCTTTCTTT
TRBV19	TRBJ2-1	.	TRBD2	CASSTSGSFGNEQFF	TGTGCCAGTAGTACTAGCGGGTCCTTTGGGAATGAGCAGTTCTTC
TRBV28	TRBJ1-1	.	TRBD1	CASSPGGSPNTEAFF	TGTGCCAGCAGTCCAGGGGGGTCTCCGAACACTGAAGCTTTCTTT
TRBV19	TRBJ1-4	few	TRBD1	CASSPTGRGNEKLFF	TGTGCCAGTAGCCCGACAGGGCGGGGTAATGAAAAACTGTTTTTT
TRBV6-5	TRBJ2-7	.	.	CASSYGRSSYEQYF	TGTGCCAGCAGTTACGGCAGAAGCTCCTACGAGCAGTACTTC
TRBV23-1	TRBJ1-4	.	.	CASSQQCDWAVF	TGCGCCAGCAGTCAACAATGCGATTGGGCTGTTTTT
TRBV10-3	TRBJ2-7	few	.	CAISESRLILPYEQYF	TGTGCCATCAGTGAGTCAAGGCTGATCCTCCCCTACGAGCAGTACTTC
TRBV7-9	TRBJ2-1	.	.	CASSLAGTNNEQFF	TGTGCCAGCAGCTTAGCGGGTACCAACAATGAGCAGTTCTTC
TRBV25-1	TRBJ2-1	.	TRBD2	CASTEAGVRNEQFF	TGTGCCAGCACCGAGGCGGGGGTCCGCAATGAGCAGTTCTTC
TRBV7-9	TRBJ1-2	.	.	CASSPAGAGYTF	TGTGCCAGCAGCCCGGCGGGGGCTGGCTACACCTTC
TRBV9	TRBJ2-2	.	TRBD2	CASSVGTSGMGELFF	TGTGCCAGCAGCGTCGGGACTAGCGGGATGGGGGAGCTGTTTTTT
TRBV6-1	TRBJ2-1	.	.	CASSEASTRVFF	TGTGCCAGCAGTGAGGCGTCTACCAGGGTGTTCTTC
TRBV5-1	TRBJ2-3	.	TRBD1	CASSSGTGRSTDTQYF	TGCGCCAGCAGCTCCGGGACAGGGCGTAGCACAGATACGCAGTATTTT
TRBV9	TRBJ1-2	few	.	CASSVRQGGYGYTF	TGTGCCAGCAGCGTGAGACAAGGGGGCTATGGCTACACCTTC
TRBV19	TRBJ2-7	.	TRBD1	CASSSTGGSYEQYF	TGTGCCAGTAGTTCGACAGGGGGCTCCTACGAGCAGTACTTC
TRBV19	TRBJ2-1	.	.	CASSIGAWEAGQFF	TGTGCCAGTAGTATAGGGGCTTGGGAGGCAGGGCAGTTCTTC
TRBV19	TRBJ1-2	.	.	CASSPHDHYGYTF	TGTGCCAGTAGTCCCCACGACCACTATGGCTACACCTTC
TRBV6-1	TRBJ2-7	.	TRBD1	CAIRLTGGWSEQYF	TGTGCCATAAGGTTGACAGGGGGGTGGAGCGAGCAGTACTTC
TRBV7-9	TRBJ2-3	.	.	CASSLGPRTDTQYF	TGTGCCAGCAGCTTGGGCCCTCGGACAGATACGCAGTATTTT
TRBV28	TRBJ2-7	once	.	CASSFKRDSYEQYF	TGTGCCAGCAGTTTTAAAAGGGACTCCTACGAGCAGTACTTC
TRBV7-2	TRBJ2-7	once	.	CASSLGQLLSYEQYF	TGTGCCAGCAGCTTAGGGCAGTTACTCTCCTACGAGCAGTACTTC
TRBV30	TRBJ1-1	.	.	CAWIPGHSRAFF	TGTGCCTGGATCCCGGGCCACTCGAGAGCTTTCTTT
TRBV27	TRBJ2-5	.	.	CASSLSGQETQYF	TGTGCCAGCAGTCTTAGCGGCCAAGAGACCCAGTACTTC
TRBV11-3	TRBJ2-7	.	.	CASSLAPPGSGFYEQYF	TGTGCCAGCAGCTTAGCGCCCCCAGGGAGTGGATTCTACGAGCAGTACTTC
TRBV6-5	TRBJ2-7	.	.	CASSLGSPAYEQYF	TGTGCCAGCAGTCTGGGCTCACCCGCCTACGAGCAGTACTTC
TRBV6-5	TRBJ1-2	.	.	CASSTREGGNYGYTF	TGTGCCAGCAGTACTAGGGAGGGGGGGAACTATGGCTACACCTTC
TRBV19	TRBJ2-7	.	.	CASSLTGVTREQYF	TGTGCCAGTAGTTTGACAGGTGTAACTCGAGAGCAGTACTTC
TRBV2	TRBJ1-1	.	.	CASSEVESWAFF	TGTGCCAGCAGTGAGGTGGAGTCATGGGCTTTCTTT
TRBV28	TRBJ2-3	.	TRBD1	CASSLDGTGDTQYF	TGTGCCAGCAGTTTAGACGGGACAGGGGATACGCAGTATTTT
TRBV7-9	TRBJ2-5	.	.	CASKTPPFRLGQETQYF	TGTGCCAGCAAAACCCCGCCCTTCAGATTAGGGCAAGAGACCCAGTACTTC
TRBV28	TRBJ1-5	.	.	CASSPLFGNQPQHF	TGTGCCAGCAGTCCCCTGTTTGGCAATCAGCCCCAGCATTTT